Each of the 10 T cell receptor beta chains below was sequenced from the same sample in a study of CD8 T cells in ankylosing spondylitis. Each CDR3 protein is one row after TCRdb ran MiXCR on the 5' RACE reads. Here the sample spans 300,000 to 400,000 distinct CDR3 sequences, approximately 14% being singletons. Sequencing was done on a sample of blood, either unsorted or a sorted T cell fraction (not recorded which). The source is a male donor with ankylosing spondylitis or in good health (not recorded which).

The V call is TRBV10-3, the J call TRBJ2-5; no definite D call. V lost 6 bases, J lost 2 bases, and 10 bases lay in between. The germline CDR1 and CDR2 sequences are ENHRY and SYGVKD. The length of the CDR3 is 13 residues. Here the CDR3 reads CAISTVGQETQYF. CDR3 bases: TGTGCCATCAGCACTGTGGGTCAAGAGACCCAGTACTTC.

This sequence joins TRBV7-8 and TRBJ2-5, with TRBD1 matching over 8 bases. The germline V gene encodes CDR1 SGHVS and CDR2 FQNEAQ. Trimming cost V 5 bases and J 4 bases; bases outside gene matches: 9. The CDR3 consists of 15 residues. This CDR3 is CASSPRQGMGETQYF. The CDR3 coding sequence is TGTGCCAGCAGCCCTAGACAGGGGATGGGAGAGACCCAGTACTTC.

The CDR3 DNA follows: TGCAGCGTCCATCCGGGACAGGGGAGGGGTGAAGCTTTCTTT. Amino acids: CSVHPGQGRGEAFF. V is TRBV29-1 and J is TRBJ1-1; 10 bases agree with TRBD1. CDR3 length: 14 residues. Trimming removed 6 bases from V and 7 bases from J; junction bases left unmatched: 11. Germline V gene lookup returns CDR1 SQVTM and CDR2 ANQGSEA.

The chain is built from TRBV20-1 and TRBJ2-3, with TRBD2 matching over 16 bases. Germline-derived CDR1 and CDR2 are DFQATT and SNEGSKA (reference sequence). Trimming removed 5 bases from V and 4 bases from J; junction bases left unmatched: 9. The length of the CDR3 is 17 residues. CDR3: CSAFPGTSGRASDTQYF. The CDR3 DNA reads as TGCAGTGCTTTCCCCGGGACTAGCGGGAGGGCCTCAGATACGCAGTATTTT.

The chain uses TRBV10-3 and TRBJ2-7, with D possibly being TRBD1 or TRBD2 (5 bases each). The germline V gene has CDR1 ENHRY and CDR2 SYGVKD. CDR3 length equals 14 residues. The CDR3 sequence is CTTGPAGSSYEQYF. Written as DNA, the CDR3 is TGTACCACTGGCCCAGCAGGGAGCTCCTACGAGCAGTACTTC.

The chain links TRBV7-2 to TRBJ2-1; 11 positions match TRBD1. The CDR3 is made up of 15 amino acids. Unmatched junction bases numbered 6, after V lost 6 bases and J lost 5 bases. CDR1 is SGHTA, CDR2 FQGNSA, per germline. CDR3 sequence reads: CASSPRDRGDNEQFF. CDR3 coding DNA: TGTGCCAGCAGTCCCAGGGACAGGGGGGACAATGAGCAGTTCTTC.

This clonotype was observed a single time. The chain is built from TRBV25-1 and TRBJ2-2, with TRBD2 matching over 10 bases. CDR1 is MGHDK, CDR2 SYGVNS, per germline. The trim removed 4 bases at V and 3 bases at J, leaving 5 bases unmatched. The CDR3 is 16 amino acids. The chain's CDR3 is CASSAGLAVYTGELFF. In DNA form, the CDR3 reads TGTGCCAGCAGTGCTGGACTAGCGGTCTACACCGGGGAGCTGTTTTTT. Full variable domain (remainder filled in from reference TRBV25-1 and TRBJ2-2): EADIYQTPRYLVIGTGKKITLECSQTMGHDKMYWYQQDPGMELHLIHYSYGVNSTEKGDLSSESTVSRIRTEHFPLTLESARPSHTSQYLCASSAGLAVYTGELFFGEGSRLTVL.

This clonotype was picked up a small number of times. This chain uses TRBV11-1 with TRBJ1-1; D unresolved. Trimming removed 2 bases at V and 0 bases at J, with 10 bases between. Germline V gene sequence: CDR1 SGHAT, CDR2 FQDESV (reference sequence). This CDR3 has 15 residues. Written as DNA, the CDR3 is TGTGCCAGCAGCTTAAATGGAGATCTGAACACTGAAGCTTTCTTT. Translated, it gives CASSLNGDLNTEAFF.

This clonotype has only a few counts. The rearrangement joins TRBV2 to TRBJ2-1, with 9 nucleotides matching TRBD2. The V and J ends lost 6 bases and 5 bases, in that order; junction bases with no gene match: 11. Germline V gene sequence: CDR1 SNHLY, CDR2 FYNNEI. The CDR3 covers 16 residues. CDR3 nucleotide sequence: TGTGCCAGCAGGAAGGAAGCGGGGGGATGGAACAATGAGCAGTTCTTC. Amino acids: CASRKEAGGWNNEQFF.

The chain combines TRBV19 with TRBJ1-2; 7 bases fit TRBD1. With V trimmed by 6 bases and J by 1 base, 8 bases remained unmatched. CDR3 length equals 15 residues. Germline values: CDR1 LNHDA, CDR2 SQIVND (reference sequence). The CDR3 protein is CASSMGQSFNYGYTF. The CDR3 bases are TGTGCCAGTAGCATGGGACAGAGCTTTAACTATGGCTACACCTTC.